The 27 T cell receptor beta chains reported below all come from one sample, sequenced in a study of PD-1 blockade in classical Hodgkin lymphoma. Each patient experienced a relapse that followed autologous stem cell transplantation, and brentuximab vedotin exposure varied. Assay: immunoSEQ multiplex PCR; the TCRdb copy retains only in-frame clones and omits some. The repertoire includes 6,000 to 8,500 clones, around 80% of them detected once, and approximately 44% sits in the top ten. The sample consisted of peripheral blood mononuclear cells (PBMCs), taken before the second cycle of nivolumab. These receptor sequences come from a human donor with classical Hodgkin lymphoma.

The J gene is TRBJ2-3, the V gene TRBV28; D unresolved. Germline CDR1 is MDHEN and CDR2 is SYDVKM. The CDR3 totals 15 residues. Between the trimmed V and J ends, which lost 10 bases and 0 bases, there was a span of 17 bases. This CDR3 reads CATLNWASSTDTQYF. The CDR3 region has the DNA TGTGCCACCCTGAATTGGGCCTCTAGCACAGATACGCAGTATTTT.

CDR3 coding DNA: TGTGCCAGCAGCTTCGACATGGTGGGTGGCACTGAAGCTTTCTTT. The encoded protein is CASSFDMVGGTEAFF. The chain couples TRBV5-6 to TRBJ1-1, with D hard to call. The V end lost 2 bases, the J end lost 4 bases, and 15 bases lay between the germline ends. Germline CDR1 reads SGHDT; CDR2 reads YYEEEE. The CDR3 sequence is 15 residues long. Full variable domain (missing parts from reference TRBV5-6 and TRBJ1-1): DAGVTQSPTHLIKTRGQQVTLRCSPKSGHDTVSWYQQALGQGPQFIFQYYEEEERQRGNFPDRFSGHQFPNYSSELNVNALLLGDSALYLCASSFDMVGGTEAFFGQGTRLTVV.

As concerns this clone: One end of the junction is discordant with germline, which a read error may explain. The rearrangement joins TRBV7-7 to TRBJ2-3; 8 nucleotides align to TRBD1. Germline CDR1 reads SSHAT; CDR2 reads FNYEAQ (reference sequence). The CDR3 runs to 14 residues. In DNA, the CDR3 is TGTGCTAGCAGTAGACAGGGGAGGACAGATACGCAGTATTTT. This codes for CASSRQGRTDTQYF.

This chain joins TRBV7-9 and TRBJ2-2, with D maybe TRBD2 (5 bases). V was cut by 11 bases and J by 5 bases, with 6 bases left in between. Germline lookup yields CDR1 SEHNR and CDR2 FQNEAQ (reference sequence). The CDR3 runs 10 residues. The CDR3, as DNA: TGTGCCGGGGAGACCGGGGAGCTGTTTTTT. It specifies CAGETGELFF.

The CDR3 region is CASSPGQAATLSNQPQHF. CDR3 DNA: TGTGCCAGCAGCCCCGGACAGGCGGCAACCCTTAGCAATCAGCCCCAGCATTTT. The chain carries TRBV2 and TRBJ1-5, with 7 bases matching TRBD1. The germline CDR1 and CDR2 sequences are SNHLY and FYNNEI. The trim removed 6 bases at V and 0 bases at J, leaving 14 bases unmatched. This CDR3 is built from 18 residues.

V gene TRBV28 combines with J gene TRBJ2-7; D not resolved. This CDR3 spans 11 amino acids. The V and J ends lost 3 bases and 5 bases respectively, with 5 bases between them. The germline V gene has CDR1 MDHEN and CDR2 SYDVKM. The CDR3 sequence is CASSLNNEQYF. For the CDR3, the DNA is TGTGCCAGCAGTTTGAATAACGAGCAGTACTTC.

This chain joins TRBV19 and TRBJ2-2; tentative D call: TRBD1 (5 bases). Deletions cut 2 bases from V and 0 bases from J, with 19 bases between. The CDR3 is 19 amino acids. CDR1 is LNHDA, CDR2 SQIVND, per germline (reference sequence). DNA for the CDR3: TGTGCCAGTAGTATATCCCACAGGATCCCCATTGCGAACACCGGGGAGCTGTTTTTT. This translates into CASSISHRIPIANTGELFF.

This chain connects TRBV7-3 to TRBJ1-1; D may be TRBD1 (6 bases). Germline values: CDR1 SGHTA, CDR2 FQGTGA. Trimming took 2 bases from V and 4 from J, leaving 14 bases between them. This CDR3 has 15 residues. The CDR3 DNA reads TGTGCCAGCAGCTTAGGAGGGGGAGGAGGCACTGAAGCTTTCTTT. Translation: CASSLGGGGGTEAFF.

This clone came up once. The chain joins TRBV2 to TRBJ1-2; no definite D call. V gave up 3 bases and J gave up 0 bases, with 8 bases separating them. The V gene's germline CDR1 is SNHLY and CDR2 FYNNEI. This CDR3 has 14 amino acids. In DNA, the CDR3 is TGTGCCAGCAGTGATGTGGCCACTAACTATGGCTACACCTTC. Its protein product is CASSDVATNYGYTF.

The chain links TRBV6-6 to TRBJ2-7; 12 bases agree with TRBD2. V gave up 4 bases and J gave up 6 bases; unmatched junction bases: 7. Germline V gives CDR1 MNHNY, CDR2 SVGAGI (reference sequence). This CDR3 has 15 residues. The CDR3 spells CASSSLAGGSGEQYF. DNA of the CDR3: TGTGCCAGCAGTTCTCTAGCGGGAGGGTCGGGCGAGCAGTACTTC.

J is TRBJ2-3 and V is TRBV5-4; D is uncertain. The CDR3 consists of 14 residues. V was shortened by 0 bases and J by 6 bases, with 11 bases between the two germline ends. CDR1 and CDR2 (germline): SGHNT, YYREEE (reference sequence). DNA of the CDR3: TGTGCCAGCAGCTTGGCGCGCGGTGGGGATACGCAGTATTTT. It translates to CASSLARGGDTQYF.

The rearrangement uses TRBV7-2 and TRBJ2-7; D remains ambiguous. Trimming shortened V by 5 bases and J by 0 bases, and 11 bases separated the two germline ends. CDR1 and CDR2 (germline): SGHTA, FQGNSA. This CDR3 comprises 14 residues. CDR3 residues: CASSPPESSYEQYF. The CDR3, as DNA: TGTGCCAGCAGCCCCCCAGAGAGCTCCTACGAGCAGTACTTC.

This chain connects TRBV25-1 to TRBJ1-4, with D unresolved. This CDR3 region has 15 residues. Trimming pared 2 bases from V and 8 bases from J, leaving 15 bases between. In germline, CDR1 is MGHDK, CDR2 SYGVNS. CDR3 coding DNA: TGTGCCAGCAGTGAACCCACTTCGGGGTTGGAAAAACTGTTTTTT. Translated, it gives CASSEPTSGLEKLFF.

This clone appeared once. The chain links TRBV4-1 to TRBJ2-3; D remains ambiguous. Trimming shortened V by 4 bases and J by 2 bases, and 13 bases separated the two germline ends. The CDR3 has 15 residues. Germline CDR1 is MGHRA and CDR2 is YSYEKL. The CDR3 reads CASSPNGLDTDTQYF. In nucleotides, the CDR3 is TGCGCCAGCAGCCCCAACGGGCTTGACACAGATACGCAGTATTTT.

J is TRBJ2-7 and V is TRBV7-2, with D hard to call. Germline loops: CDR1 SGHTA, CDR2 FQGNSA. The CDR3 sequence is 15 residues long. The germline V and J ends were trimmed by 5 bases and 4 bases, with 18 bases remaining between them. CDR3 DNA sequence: TGTGCCAGCAGCCTATCTCCGGCTGAAGTGTACGAGCAGTACTTC. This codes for CASSLSPAEVYEQYF.

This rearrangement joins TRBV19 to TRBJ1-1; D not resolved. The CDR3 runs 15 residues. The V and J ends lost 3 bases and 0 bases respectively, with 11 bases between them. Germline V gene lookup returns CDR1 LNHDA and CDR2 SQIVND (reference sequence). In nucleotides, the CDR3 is TGTGCCAGTAGTATCTTCAGCAACATGAACACTGAAGCTTTCTTT. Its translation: CASSIFSNMNTEAFF.

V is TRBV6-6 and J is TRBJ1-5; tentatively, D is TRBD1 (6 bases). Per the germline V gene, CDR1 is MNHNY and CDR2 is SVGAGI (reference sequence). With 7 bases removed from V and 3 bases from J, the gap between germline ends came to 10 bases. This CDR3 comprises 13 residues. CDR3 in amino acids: CASTGAPNQPQHF. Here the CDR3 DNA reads TGTGCCAGCACAGGGGCTCCCAATCAGCCCCAGCATTTT.

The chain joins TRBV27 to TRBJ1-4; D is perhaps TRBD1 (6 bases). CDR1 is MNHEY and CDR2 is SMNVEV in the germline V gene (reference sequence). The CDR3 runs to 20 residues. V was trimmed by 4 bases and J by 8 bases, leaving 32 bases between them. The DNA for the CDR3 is TGTGCCAGCAGTTCTCAACCCCCTACAGGGTTGGGCGGCGTTTTGGAAAAACTGTTTTTT. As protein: CASSSQPPTGLGGVLEKLFF.

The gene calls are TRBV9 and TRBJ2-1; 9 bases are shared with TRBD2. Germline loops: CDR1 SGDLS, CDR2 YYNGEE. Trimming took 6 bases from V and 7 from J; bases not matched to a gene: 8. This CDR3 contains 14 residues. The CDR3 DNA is TGTGCCAGCACTACAGCGGGAGGTGGGAATGAGCAGTTCTTC. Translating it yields CASTTAGGGNEQFF.

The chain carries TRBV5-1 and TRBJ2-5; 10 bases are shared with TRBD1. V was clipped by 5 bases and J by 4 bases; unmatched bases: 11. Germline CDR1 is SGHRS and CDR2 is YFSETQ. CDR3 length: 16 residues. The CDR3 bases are TGCGCCAGCAGACCCTTGACAGGGGGCGACGGAGAGACCCAGTACTTC. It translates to CASRPLTGGDGETQYF.

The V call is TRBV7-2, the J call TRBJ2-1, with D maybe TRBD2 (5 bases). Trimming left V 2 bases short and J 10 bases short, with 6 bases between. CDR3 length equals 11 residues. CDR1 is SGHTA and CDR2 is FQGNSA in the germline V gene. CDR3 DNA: TGTGCCAGCAGCTTAAGAGGGGAGCAGTTCTTC. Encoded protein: CASSLRGEQFF.

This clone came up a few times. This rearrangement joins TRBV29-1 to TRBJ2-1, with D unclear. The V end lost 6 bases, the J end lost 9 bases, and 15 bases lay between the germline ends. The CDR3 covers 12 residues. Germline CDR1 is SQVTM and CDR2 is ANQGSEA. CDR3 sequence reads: CSVHGFLGEQFF. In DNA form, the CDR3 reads TGCAGCGTGCACGGGTTTCTGGGTGAGCAGTTCTTC.

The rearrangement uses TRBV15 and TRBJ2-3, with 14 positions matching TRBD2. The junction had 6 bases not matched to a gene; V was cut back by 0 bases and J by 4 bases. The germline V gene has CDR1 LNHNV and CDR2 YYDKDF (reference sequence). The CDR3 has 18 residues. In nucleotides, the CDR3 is TGTGCCACCAGCAGAGATATTAGGACTAGCGGGAGGCCAGATACGCAGTATTTT. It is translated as CATSRDIRTSGRPDTQYF.

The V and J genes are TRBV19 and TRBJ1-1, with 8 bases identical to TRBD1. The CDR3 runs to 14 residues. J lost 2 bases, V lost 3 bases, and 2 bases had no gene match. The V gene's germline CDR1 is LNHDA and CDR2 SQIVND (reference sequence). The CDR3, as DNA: TGTGCCAGTAGTATCGGACAGGGAAACACTGAAGCTTTCTTT. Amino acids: CASSIGQGNTEAFF.

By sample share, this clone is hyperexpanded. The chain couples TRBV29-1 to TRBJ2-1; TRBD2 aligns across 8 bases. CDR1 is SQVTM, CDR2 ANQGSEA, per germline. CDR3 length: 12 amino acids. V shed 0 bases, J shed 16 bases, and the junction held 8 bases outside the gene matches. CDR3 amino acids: CSVEEVAGNNFF. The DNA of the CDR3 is TGCAGCGTTGAAGAGGTAGCGGGGAATAATTTCTTC.

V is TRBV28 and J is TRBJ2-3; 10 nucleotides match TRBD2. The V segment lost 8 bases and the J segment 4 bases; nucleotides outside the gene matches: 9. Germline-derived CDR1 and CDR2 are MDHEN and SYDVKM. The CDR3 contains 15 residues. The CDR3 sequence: CASSEAGGQADTQYF. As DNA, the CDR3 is TGTGCCAGCTCCGAAGCGGGAGGGCAGGCAGATACGCAGTATTTT.

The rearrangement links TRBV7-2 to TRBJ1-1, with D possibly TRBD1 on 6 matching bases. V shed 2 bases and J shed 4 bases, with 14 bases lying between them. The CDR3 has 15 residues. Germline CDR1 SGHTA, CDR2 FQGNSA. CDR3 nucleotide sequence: TGTGCCAGCAGCTTACGGGTCAGGGGTGGCACTGAAGCTTTCTTT. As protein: CASSLRVRGGTEAFF. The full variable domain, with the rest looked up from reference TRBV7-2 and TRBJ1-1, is GAGVSQSPSNKVTEKGKDVELRCDPISGHTALYWYRQSLGQGLEFLIYFQGNSAPDKSGLPSDRFSAERTGGSVSTLTIQRTQQEDSAVYLCASSLRVRGGTEAFFGQGTRLTVV.